This T cell receptor beta chain was found in a study of long-term antiretroviral therapy in people with HIV. Version v3.0 of the immunoSEQ assay ran at survey level. Sequencing targeted roughly 40,000-50,000 T-cell genomes per sample. Assay: immunoSEQ multiplex PCR; the TCRdb copy retains only in-frame clones and omits some. The data contain tens of thousands of clones, 90% to 95% of them singletons. Study results and limitations: HIV repertoires showed narrower CDR3 length ranges than controls.

CDR3 length equals 18 residues. The germline gives CDR1 SGHTA, CDR2 FQGTGA. The V and J ends lost 3 bases and 6 bases, in that order; junction bases with no gene match: 8. One or more pre-ART and two or more post-ART PBMC samples were available from each donor. Specimens carried 1-10 million cryopreserved PBMC before DNA extraction. Remarks on this clone: Its antigen remains unidentified.

This rearrangement joins TRBV7-3 to TRBJ2-1; 16 bases map to TRBD2. This TCR was recovered from a man aged 25-45 years with HIV. The input for sequencing was unsorted PBMCs, taken 6 to 6.5 years after starting antiretroviral therapy. The CDR3 bases are TGTGCCAGCAGCTTGACCGGGACTAGCGGGAGGGCCTTCAATGAGCAGTTCTTC. Its protein is CASSLTGTSGRAFNEQFF.